This TCR beta chain was identified in a study of blood T cell repertoires in COVID-19. Looking at the study overall: Sources were T cells, B-cell-depleted T cells, or PBMCs; the material itself was cDNA or gDNA.

Assay used: immunoSEQ multiplex PCR; TCRdb lists only in-frame clones, some missing. The sample yields around 360,000 clones, around 87% seen once. This clone was detected only a few times. Trimming cost V 1 base and J 4 bases, with 10 bases left between them. The length of the CDR3 is 14 residues. Per the germline V gene, CDR1 is MNHNS and CDR2 is SASEGT. V is TRBV6-1 and J is TRBJ1-2; weak D call: TRBD1 (5 bases). Sequenced material: PBMCs or T cells enriched from blood (not recorded which). This sequence was found in a man aged 40-49 years in a cohort exposed to, infected with or recovered from COVID-19 (not recorded which). The CDR3 is CASSEGGPIYGYTF. The CDR3 DNA is TGTGCCAGCAGTGAAGGGGGCCCTATCTATGGCTACACCTTC.